What follows describes a single T cell receptor (beta chain). The entry originates in a study of radiation and T cells in renal cell carcinoma. Sequenced by immunoSEQ multiplex PCR; TCRdb stores in-frame clones only, minus some. Of some 120,000 clones in the sample, over 75% were seen once. In germline, CDR1 is SGHNT, CDR2 YYREEE (reference sequence). After removal of 4 bases from V and 4 bases from J, the junction contained 5 bases not matched to a gene. The CDR3 sequence is 14 residues long. Time point meaning: blood 2 weeks post-SBRT. Indicated treatment: 15 Gy SBRT to primary tumor, nephrectomy 4 weeks later.

V gene TRBV5-4 combines with J gene TRBJ2-5; TRBD1 matches 9 bases. Source: blood, taken from a patient whose treatment included radiotherapy and nephrectomy. This TCR was sampled from a woman aged 55 to 70 with renal cell carcinoma. The CDR3 DNA reads as TGTGCCAGCAGCCAACAGGGGGCGCTAGAGACCCAGTACTTC. Protein: CASSQQGALETQYF.